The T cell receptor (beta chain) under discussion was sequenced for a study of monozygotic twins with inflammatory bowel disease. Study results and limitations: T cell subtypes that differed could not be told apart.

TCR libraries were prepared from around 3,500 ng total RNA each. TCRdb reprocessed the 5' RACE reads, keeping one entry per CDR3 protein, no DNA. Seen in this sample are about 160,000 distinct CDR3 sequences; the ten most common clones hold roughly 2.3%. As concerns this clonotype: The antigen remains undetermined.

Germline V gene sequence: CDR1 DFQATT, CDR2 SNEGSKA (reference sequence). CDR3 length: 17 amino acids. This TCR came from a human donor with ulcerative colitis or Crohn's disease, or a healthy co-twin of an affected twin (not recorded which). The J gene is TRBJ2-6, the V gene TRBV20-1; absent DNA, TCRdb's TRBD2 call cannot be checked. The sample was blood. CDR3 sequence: CSASGTSGSSGANVLTF.